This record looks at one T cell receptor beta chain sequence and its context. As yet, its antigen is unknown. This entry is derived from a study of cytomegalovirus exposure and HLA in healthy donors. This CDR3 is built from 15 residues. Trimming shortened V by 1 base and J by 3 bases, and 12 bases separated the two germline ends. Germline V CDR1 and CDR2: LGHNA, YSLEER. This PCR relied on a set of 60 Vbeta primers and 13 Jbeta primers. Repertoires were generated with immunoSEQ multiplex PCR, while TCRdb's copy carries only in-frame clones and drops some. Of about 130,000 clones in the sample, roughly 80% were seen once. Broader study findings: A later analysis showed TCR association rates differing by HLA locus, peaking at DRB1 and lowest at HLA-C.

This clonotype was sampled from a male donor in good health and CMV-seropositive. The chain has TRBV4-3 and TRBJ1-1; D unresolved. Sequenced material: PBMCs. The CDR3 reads CASSQGAGRDTEAFF. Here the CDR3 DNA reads TGCGCCAGCAGCCAAGGGGCGGGAAGGGACACTGAAGCTTTCTTT.